This TCR beta chain appears in the sequencing data of a study of T cell changes during pregnancy in multiple sclerosis. The CDR3 consists of 14 residues. V dropped 0 bases and J dropped 6 bases, with 12 bases sitting between them. Germline V gives CDR1 SGHNT, CDR2 YYREEE (reference sequence). Generated by immunoSEQ multiplex PCR, the TCRdb table keeps only in-frame clones and is missing some. The top ten clones hold around 0.42% of a sample with approximately 41,000 clones, 94% of them seen once. The receptor was derived from a female donor with multiple sclerosis, enrolled in a pregnancy study. Here the sequenced sample was CD4+ T cells from peripheral blood mononuclear cells, taken in the second trimester of pregnancy. The rearrangement links TRBV5-4 to TRBJ2-5; TRBD1 might be the D (6 bases). CDR3 sequence: CASSLDQGKKTQYF. In nucleotides, the CDR3 is TGTGCCAGCAGCTTGGACCAGGGGAAGAAGACCCAGTACTTC.